These 16 T cell receptor beta chains were all obtained from the same sample, sequenced in a study of OX40 agonist ivuxolimab in advanced cancers. Sequencing used immunoSEQ multiplex PCR; TCRdb keeps in-frame clones, though not all of them. The repertoire holds fewer than 80,000 clones, roughly nine tenths seen once, with roughly 6% in the top ten. Sample: CD4+ or CD8+ T cells sorted from blood, taken in a trial of the OX40 agonist ivuxolimab. The receptors were gathered from an adult with an advanced solid tumor such as melanoma, head and neck, liver or kidney cancer.

CDR3 in amino acids: CASSVGTGGYEQFF. In DNA form, the CDR3 reads TGTGCCAGCAGCGTTGGGACAGGGGGCTATGAGCAGTTCTTC. The V call is TRBV9, the J call TRBJ2-1; TRBD1 agrees at 12 bases. The germline CDR1 and CDR2 sequences are SGDLS and YYNGEE. Germline trimming cut 2 bases from V and 8 bases from J; bases unmatched to any gene: 2. This CDR3 spans 14 amino acids.

The V and J genes are TRBV27 and TRBJ1-1, with D maybe TRBD1 (6 bases). Germline loops: CDR1 MNHEY, CDR2 SMNVEV (reference sequence). V was shortened by 0 bases and J by 6 bases, with 14 bases between the two germline ends. The CDR3 contains 15 residues. The CDR3 nucleotides read TGTGCCAGCAGTTTATCAAACTATCAGGGGTCTGAAGCTTTCTTT. Amino acids: CASSLSNYQGSEAFF.

The chain uses TRBV6-5 and TRBJ1-3; D is uncertain. Germline V gene data show CDR1 as MNHEY and CDR2 as SVGAGI. CDR3 size: 11 residues. V was cut by 10 bases and J by 2 bases, with 6 bases left in between. The DNA of the CDR3 is TGTGCCATCTTTACTGGAAACACCATATATTTT. As protein: CAIFTGNTIYF.

The chain links TRBV2 to TRBJ2-7, with 11 bases lining up with TRBD2. Looked up from germline, CDR1 is SNHLY and CDR2 is FYNNEI. V dropped 4 bases and J dropped 3; count of bases not matched to a gene: 11. The CDR3 extends over 17 amino acids. Here the CDR3 DNA reads TGTGCCAGCAGTGTCCCGCTTAGCGGGAGGGAGAGCTACGAGCAGTACTTC. This sequence encodes CASSVPLSGRESYEQYF.

The chain recombines TRBV19 with TRBJ2-5; TRBD1 or TRBD2 may be the D gene (5 bases each). Per the germline V gene, CDR1 is LNHDA and CDR2 is SQIVND (reference sequence). The CDR3 is made up of 13 amino acids. V shed 0 bases and J shed 14 bases, with 16 bases lying between them. The CDR3 here is CASSIDTLGPDYF. The CDR3 region has the DNA TGTGCCAGTAGTATAGATACCTTGGGACCCGATTACTTC.

V gene TRBV28 combines with J gene TRBJ2-7, with D perhaps given as TRBD1 or TRBD2 (6 bases each). Germline V lookup: CDR1 MDHEN, CDR2 SYDVKM. Between the trimmed V and J ends, which lost 10 bases and 2 bases, there was a span of 15 bases. The CDR3 is 13 residues long. CDR3 DNA sequence: TGTGCCATCCTTGGGGGCGGGACCTACGAGCAGTACTTC. It translates to CAILGGGTYEQYF.

This clone counts as medium-sized (0.01 to 0.1%). The sample has other DNA sequences that encode this CDR3 too. The rearrangement joins TRBV19 to TRBJ1-1; the D is unclear. This CDR3 comprises 14 residues. Germline values: CDR1 LNHDA, CDR2 SQIVND (reference sequence). Trimming removed 3 bases at V and 0 bases at J, with 8 bases between. The chain's CDR3 is CASSIGQMNTEAFF. The CDR3 nucleotides are TGTGCCAGTAGTATCGGGCAGATGAACACTGAAGCTTTCTTT.

The CDR3 is CASSPLGASDEQYF. CDR3 nucleotide sequence: TGTGCCAGCAGTCCATTGGGGGCTTCTGACGAGCAGTACTTC. This chain links TRBV27 with TRBJ2-7; the D gene is possibly TRBD1 (6 bases). Germline lookup yields CDR1 MNHEY and CDR2 SMNVEV (reference sequence). The CDR3 sequence is 14 residues long. Trimming took off 5 bases at V and 5 bases at J, with 16 bases between the two ends.

V gene TRBV19 combines with J gene TRBJ1-2, with TRBD1 identical over 8 bases. The CDR3 totals 17 residues. Germline CDR1 is LNHDA and CDR2 is SQIVND (reference sequence). The V gene end was trimmed by 7 bases and the J gene end by 6 bases; junction bases not matched to a gene: 19. The CDR3 DNA reads as TGTGCCAGTACCTTTACTCACGGGGCAGGGGGCGTCAATGGCTACACCTTC. The encoded protein is CASTFTHGAGGVNGYTF. The variable domain in full, completed from reference TRBV19 and TRBJ1-2, reads DGGITQSPKYLFRKEGQNVTLSCEQNLNHDAMYWYRQDPGQGLRLIYYSQIVNDFQKGDIAEGYSVSREKKESFPLTVTSAQKNPTAFYLCASTFTHGAGGVNGYTFGSGTRLTVV.

The CDR3 spells CAWSYQGNEQYF. Written as DNA, the CDR3 is TGTGCCTGGAGCTATCAGGGGAACGAGCAGTACTTC. V usage is TRBV30 and J usage is TRBJ2-7, with D perhaps TRBD1 (6 bases). The V end was cut by 3 bases, the J end by 5 bases, with 11 bases between. Germline V gene data show CDR1 as GTSNPN and CDR2 as SVGIG (reference sequence). This CDR3 comprises 12 residues.

This chain links TRBV6-5 with TRBJ2-2, with D maybe TRBD2 (6 bases). The germline V gene has CDR1 MNHEY and CDR2 SVGAGI. The germline V and J ends were trimmed by 0 bases and 4 bases, with 12 bases remaining between them. The CDR3 totals 16 residues. CDR3 loop: CASSYSILGGTGELFF. CDR3 nucleotides: TGTGCCAGCAGTTACTCTATATTGGGGGGCACCGGGGAGCTGTTTTTT.

The chain recombines TRBV27 with TRBJ2-1; 9 positions agree with TRBD2. CDR3 length equals 15 residues. After removal of 1 base from V and 10 bases from J, the junction contained 8 bases not matched to a gene. CDR1 and CDR2 (germline): MNHEY, SMNVEV (reference sequence). The CDR3 region has the DNA TGTGCCAGCAGTTTATATCTAGCGGGATCTTTGGAGCAGTTCTTC. It is translated as CASSLYLAGSLEQFF.

This sequence joins TRBV27 and TRBJ2-7; TRBD2 agrees at 7 bases. V dropped 3 bases and J dropped 0; count of bases not matched to a gene: 2. Germline V gene sequence: CDR1 MNHEY, CDR2 SMNVEV (reference sequence). This CDR3 comprises 14 residues. Written as DNA, the CDR3 is TGTGCCAGCAGTTTGACTAGCTACTCCTACGAGCAGTACTTC. Protein: CASSLTSYSYEQYF.

This rearrangement joins TRBV7-9 to TRBJ2-5; D unclear. Matching the DNA end better, TRBJ2-7 makes the J call doubtful. This CDR3 has 14 amino acids. Germline values: CDR1 SEHNR, CDR2 FQNEAQ (reference sequence). CDR3 DNA: TGTGCCAGCAGCTTAGTGGGTCGGGCCTACGAGCAGTACTTC. This codes for CASSLVGRAYEQYF.

The table lists this clone with a few counts. The rearrangement uses TRBV5-6 and TRBJ2-7; D gene ambiguous. Trimming left V 0 bases short and J 5 bases short, with 3 bases between. The CDR3 extends over 11 amino acids. Germline V gene data show CDR1 as SGHDT and CDR2 as YYEEEE. The CDR3 here is CASSLDNEQYF. CDR3 nucleotide sequence: TGTGCCAGCAGCTTGGATAACGAGCAGTACTTC.

The CDR3 nucleotides read TGTGCCAGCAGTTACTCAGGGGACACCTACGAGCAGTACTTC. Protein sequence: CASSYSGDTYEQYF. The rearrangement joins TRBV6-5 to TRBJ2-7, with D tentatively TRBD1 (6 bases). The CDR3 sequence is 14 residues long. Germline loops: CDR1 MNHEY, CDR2 SVGAGI. V was trimmed by 0 bases and J by 2 bases, leaving 8 bases between them.